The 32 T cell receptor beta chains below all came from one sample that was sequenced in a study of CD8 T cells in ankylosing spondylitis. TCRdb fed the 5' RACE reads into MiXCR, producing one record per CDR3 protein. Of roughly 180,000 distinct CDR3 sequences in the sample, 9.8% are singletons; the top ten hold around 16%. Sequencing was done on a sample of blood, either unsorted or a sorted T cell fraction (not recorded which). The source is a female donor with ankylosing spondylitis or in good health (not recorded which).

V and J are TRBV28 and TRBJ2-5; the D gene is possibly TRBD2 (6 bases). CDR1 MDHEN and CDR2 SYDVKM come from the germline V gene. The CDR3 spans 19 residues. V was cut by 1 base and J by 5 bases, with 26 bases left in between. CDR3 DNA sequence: TGTGCCAGCAGTTTATACGGTCAGCCCCGCGCTTCCCGGGGGGAGACCCAGTACTTC. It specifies CASSLYGQPRASRGETQYF.

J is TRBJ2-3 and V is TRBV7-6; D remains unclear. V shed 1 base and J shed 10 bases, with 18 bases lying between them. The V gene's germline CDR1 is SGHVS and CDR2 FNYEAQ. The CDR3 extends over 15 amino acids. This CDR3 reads CASSLGANLQGSQYF. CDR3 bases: TGTGCCAGCAGCTTAGGGGCGAATCTCCAAGGGTCGCAGTATTTT.

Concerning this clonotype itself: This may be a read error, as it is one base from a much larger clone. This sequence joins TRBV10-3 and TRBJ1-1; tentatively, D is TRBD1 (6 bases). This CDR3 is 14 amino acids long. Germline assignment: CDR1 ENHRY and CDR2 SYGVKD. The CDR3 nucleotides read TGTGCCATCAGTGAGGCCAGGGGAAAGACTGAAGTTTTCTTT. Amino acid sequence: CAISEARGKTEVFF.

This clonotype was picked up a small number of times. CDR3 protein: CSVHGNTEAFF. CDR3 in DNA: TGCAGCGTCCACGGGAACACTGAAGCTTTCTTT. The chain has TRBV29-1 and TRBJ1-1; D unresolved. The germline V and J ends were trimmed by 6 bases and 1 base, with 6 bases remaining between them. This CDR3 region has 11 residues. The germline gives CDR1 SQVTM, CDR2 ANQGSEA.

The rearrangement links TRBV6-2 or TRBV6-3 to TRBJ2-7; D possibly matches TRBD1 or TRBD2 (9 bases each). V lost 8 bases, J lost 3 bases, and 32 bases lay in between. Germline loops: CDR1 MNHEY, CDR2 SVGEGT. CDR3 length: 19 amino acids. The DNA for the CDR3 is TGTGCCAGCGGACAGGGGATAGCGGGAGCCTCCTTAGAGGACTACGAGCAGTACTTC. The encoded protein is CASGQGIAGASLEDYEQYF.

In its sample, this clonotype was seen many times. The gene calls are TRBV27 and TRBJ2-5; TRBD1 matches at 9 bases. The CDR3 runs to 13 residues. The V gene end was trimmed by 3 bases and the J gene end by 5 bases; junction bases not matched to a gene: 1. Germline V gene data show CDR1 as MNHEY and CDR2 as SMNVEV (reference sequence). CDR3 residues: CASSLDRGETQYF. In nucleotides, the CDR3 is TGTGCCAGCAGTTTGGACAGGGGCGAGACCCAGTACTTC.

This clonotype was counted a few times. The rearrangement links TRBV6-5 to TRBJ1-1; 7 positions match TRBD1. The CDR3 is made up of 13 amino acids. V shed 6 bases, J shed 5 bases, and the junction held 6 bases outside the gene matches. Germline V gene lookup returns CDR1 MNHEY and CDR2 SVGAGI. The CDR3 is CASSRDRWTEAFF. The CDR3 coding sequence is TGTGCCAGCAGCAGGGACAGATGGACTGAAGCTTTCTTT.

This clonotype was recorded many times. The CDR3 DNA reads as TGTGCCACCCACTTAGCTGCGGAGCAGTTCTTC. Amino acid sequence: CATHLAAEQFF. The rearrangement links TRBV6-5 to TRBJ2-1; D is undetermined. Per germline, CDR1 MNHEY and CDR2 SVGAGI. V lost 10 bases to trimming and J lost 10 bases, with 14 bases between them. The CDR3 covers 11 residues.

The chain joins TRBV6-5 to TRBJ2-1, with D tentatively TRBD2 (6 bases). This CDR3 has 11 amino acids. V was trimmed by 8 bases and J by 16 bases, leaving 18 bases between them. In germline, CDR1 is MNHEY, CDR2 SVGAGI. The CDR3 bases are TGTGCCAGCCAAAGGGACTTGGCCCTCTTCTTC. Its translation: CASQRDLALFF.

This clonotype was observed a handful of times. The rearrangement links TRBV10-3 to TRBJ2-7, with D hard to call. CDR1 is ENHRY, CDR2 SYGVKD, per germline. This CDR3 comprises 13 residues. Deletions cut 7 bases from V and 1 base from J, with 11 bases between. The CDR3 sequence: CAIKRQPSYEQYF. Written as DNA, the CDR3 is TGTGCCATCAAGAGGCAACCTTCCTACGAGCAGTACTTC.

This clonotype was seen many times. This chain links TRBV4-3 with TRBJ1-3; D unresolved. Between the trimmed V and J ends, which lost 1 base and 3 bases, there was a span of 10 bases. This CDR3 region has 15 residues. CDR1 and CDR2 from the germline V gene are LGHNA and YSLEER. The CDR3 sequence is CASSQGGRVGNTIYF. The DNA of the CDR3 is TGCGCCAGCAGCCAAGGAGGGAGGGTTGGAAACACCATATATTTT.

The CDR3 sequence is CASSPGMGLQYF. CDR3 coding DNA: TGTGCCAGCAGTCCAGGGATGGGGCTGCAGTATTTT. J is TRBJ2-3 and V is TRBV28; possible D gene TRBD1, 5 bases. Germline-derived CDR1 and CDR2 are MDHEN and SYDVKM. The CDR3 is 12 residues long. Trimming shortened V by 5 bases and J by 11 bases, and 14 bases separated the two germline ends.

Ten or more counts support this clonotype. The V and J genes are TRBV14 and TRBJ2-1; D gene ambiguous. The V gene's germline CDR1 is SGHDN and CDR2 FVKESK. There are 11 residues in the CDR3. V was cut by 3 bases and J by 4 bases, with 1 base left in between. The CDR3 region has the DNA TGTGCCAGCAGCCATTACAATGAGCAGTTCTTC. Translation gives CASSHYNEQFF.

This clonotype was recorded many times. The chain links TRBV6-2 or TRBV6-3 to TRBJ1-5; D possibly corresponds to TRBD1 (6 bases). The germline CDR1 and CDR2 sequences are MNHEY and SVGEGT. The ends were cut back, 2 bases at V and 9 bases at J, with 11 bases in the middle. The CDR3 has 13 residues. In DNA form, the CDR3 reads TGTGCCAGCAGTTACGGGGGGGCTAGGCCCCAGCATTTT. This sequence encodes CASSYGGARPQHF.

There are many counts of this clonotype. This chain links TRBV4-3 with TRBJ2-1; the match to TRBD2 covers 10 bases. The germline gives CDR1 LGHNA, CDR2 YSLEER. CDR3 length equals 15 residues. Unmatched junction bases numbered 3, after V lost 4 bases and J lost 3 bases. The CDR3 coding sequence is TGCGCCAGCAGCCCCGGACTAGCGGACTACAATGAGCAGTTCTTC. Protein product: CASSPGLADYNEQFF.

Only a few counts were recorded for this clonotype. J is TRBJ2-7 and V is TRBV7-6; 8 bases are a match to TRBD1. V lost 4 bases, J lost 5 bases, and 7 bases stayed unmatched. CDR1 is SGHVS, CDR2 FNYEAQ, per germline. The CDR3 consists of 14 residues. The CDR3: CASSSTGEPHEQYF. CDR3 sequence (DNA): TGTGCCAGCAGCTCGACAGGGGAGCCTCACGAGCAGTACTTC.

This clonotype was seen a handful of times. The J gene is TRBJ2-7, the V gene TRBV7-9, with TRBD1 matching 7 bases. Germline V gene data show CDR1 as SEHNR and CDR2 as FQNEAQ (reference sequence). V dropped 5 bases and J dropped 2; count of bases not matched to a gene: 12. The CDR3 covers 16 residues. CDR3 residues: CASSPNTGAVTYEQYF. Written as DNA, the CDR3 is TGTGCCAGCAGCCCCAATACAGGGGCTGTCACCTACGAGCAGTACTTC. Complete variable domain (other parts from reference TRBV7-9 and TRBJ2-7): DTGVSQNPRHKITKRGQNVTFRCDPISEHNRLYWYRQTLGQGPEFLTYFQNEAQLEKSRLLSDRFSAERPKGSFSTLEIQRTEQGDSAMYLCASSPNTGAVTYEQYFGPGTRLTVT.

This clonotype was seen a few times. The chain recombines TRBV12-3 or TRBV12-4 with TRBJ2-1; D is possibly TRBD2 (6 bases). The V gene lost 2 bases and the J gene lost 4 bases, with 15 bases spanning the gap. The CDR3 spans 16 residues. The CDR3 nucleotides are TGTGCCAGCAGTTTAAGGGCGGTTGCGGGGTACAATGAGCAGTTCTTC. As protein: CASSLRAVAGYNEQFF.

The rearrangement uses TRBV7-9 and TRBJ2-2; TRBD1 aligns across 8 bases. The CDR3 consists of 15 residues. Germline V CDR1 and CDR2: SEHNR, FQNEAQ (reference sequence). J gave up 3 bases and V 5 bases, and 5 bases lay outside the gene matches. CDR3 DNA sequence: TGTGCCAGCAGCCCCCAGACAGGGGACACCGGGGAGCTGTTTTTT. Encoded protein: CASSPQTGDTGELFF.

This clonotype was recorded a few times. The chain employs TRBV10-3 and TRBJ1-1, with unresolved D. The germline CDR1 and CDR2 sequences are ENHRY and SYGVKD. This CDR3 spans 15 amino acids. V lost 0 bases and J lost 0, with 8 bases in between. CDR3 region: CAISESYGLNTEAFF. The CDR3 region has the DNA TGTGCCATCAGTGAGTCGTATGGACTGAACACTGAAGCTTTCTTT.

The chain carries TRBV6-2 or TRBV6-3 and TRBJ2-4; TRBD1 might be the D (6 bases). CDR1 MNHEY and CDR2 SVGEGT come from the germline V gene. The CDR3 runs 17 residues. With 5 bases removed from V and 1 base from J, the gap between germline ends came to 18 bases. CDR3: CASSTLDRSKAKNIQYF. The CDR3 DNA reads TGTGCCAGCAGTACCCTCGACAGGTCCAAGGCCAAAAACATTCAGTACTTC.

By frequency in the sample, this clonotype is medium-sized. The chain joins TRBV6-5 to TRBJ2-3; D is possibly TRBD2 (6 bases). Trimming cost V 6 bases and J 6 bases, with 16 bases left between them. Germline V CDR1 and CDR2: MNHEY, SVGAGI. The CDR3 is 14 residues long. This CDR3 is CASSPGLEGDTQYF. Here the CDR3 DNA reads TGTGCCAGCAGCCCGGGACTTGAGGGGGATACGCAGTATTTT.

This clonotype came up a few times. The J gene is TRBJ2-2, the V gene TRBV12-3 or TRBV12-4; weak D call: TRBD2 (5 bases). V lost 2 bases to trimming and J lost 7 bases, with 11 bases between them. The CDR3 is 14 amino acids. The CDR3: CASSLPRDFGELFF. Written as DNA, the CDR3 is TGTGCCAGCAGTTTACCCCGGGATTTCGGGGAGCTGTTTTTT.

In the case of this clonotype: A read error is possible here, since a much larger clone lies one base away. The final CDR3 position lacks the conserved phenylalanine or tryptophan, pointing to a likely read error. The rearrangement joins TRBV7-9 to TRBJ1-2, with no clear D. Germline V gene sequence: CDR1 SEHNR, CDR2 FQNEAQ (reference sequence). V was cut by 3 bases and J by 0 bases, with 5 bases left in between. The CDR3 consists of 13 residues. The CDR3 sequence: CASSFSANYGYTL. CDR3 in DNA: TGTGCCAGCAGCTTTTCAGCTAACTATGGCTACACCTTA.

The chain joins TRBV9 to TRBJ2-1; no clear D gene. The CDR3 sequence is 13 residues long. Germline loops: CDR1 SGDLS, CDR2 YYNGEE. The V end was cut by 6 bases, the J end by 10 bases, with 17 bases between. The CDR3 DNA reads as TGTGCCAGCAACGCCGCTGTAAAAAAAGAGCAGTTCTTC. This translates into CASNAAVKKEQFF. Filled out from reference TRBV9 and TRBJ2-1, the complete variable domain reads DSGVTQTPKHLITATGQRVTLRCSPRSGDLSVYWYQQSLDQGLQFLIQYYNGEERAKGNILERFSAQQFPDLHSELNLSSLELGDSALYFCASNAAVKKEQFFGPGTRLTVL.

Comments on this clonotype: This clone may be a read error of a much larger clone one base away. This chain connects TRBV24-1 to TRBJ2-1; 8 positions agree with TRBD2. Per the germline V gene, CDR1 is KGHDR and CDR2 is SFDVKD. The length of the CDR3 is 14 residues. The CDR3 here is CATCDPGTSNEQFF. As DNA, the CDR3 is TGTGCCACCTGTGACCCCGGGACTAGCAATGAGCAGTTCTTC.

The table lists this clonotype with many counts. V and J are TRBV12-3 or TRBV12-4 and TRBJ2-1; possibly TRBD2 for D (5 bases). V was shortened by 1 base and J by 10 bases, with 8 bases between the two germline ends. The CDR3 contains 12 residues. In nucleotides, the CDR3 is TGTGCCAGCAGTTTAGGCGGGCCGGAGCAGTTCTTC. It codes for CASSLGGPEQFF.

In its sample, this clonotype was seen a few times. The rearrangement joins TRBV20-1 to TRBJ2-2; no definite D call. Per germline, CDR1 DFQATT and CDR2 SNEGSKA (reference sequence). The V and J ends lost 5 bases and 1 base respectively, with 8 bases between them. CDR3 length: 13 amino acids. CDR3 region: CSAEEENTGELFF. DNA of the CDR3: TGCAGTGCTGAAGAAGAGAACACCGGGGAGCTGTTTTTT.

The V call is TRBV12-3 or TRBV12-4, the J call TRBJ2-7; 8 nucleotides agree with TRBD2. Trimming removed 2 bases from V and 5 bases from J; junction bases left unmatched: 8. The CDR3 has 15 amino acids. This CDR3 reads CASSLSTGGPHEQYF. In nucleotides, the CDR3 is TGTGCCAGCAGTTTATCAACGGGAGGGCCTCACGAGCAGTACTTC.

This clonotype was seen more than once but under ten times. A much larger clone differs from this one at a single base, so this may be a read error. As DNA, the CDR3 is TGTGCCAGCAGCTTAATCAATGAGCAGTTCTTC. The encoded protein is CASSLINEQFF. The rearrangement uses TRBV7-2 and TRBJ2-1; D not resolved. Germline assignment: CDR1 SGHTA and CDR2 FQGNSA. V lost 2 bases and J 6 bases, leaving 2 bases between the germline ends. The CDR3 loop spans 11 amino acids.

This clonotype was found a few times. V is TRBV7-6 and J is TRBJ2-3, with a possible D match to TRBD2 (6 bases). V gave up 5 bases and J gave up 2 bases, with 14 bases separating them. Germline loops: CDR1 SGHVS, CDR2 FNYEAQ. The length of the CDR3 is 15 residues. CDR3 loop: CASSLGGGITDTQYF. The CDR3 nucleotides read TGTGCCAGCAGCCTTGGGGGAGGAATCACAGATACGCAGTATTTT.

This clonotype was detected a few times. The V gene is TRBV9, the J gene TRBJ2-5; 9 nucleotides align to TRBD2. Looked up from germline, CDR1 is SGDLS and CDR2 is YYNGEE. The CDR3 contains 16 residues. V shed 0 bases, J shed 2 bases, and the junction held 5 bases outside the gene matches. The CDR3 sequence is CASSVATSGEQETQYF. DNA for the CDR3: TGTGCCAGCAGCGTAGCGACTAGCGGAGAACAAGAGACCCAGTACTTC.